A selection of T cell receptor beta chains follows, all from one sample in a study of T cell responses to AZD1222 COVID-19 vaccine. The method was immunoSEQ multiplex PCR; TCRdb's version includes in-frame clones alone and lacks a portion of them. The sample carries roughly 130,000 clones, 88% recorded once. This specimen consisted of peripheral blood, obtained on day 0 of AZD1222 vaccination. The receptor source for this set is an adult in good health. Each CDR3 is given with its conserved first and last residue. Each record gives: D gene, V gene, J gene, clone size, CDR3 protein, CDR3 DNA. A D gene is named only where the DNA matches it firmly. The size of a clone is reported for some rows only, either as once, few or many, or as a class for expanded clones.

>TRBD1|TRBV10-3|TRBJ1-3|NA
CAISAPGQGNLVGNTIYF
TGTGCCATCAGCGCGCCGGGACAGGGGAATTTAGTCGGAAACACCATATATTTT
>NA|TRBV27|TRBJ2-7|NA
CASSFRTADTYEQYF
TGTGCCAGCAGTTTCCGGACAGCGGACACCTACGAGCAGTACTTC
>NA|TRBV10-2|TRBJ1-4|NA
CASSIRATNEKLFF
TGCGCCAGCAGTATCCGGGCAACTAATGAAAAACTGTTTTTT
>NA|TRBV20-1|TRBJ2-1|NA
CSGRRNNEQFF
TGCAGCGGGAGAAGGAACAATGAGCAGTTCTTC
>NA|TRBV6-5|TRBJ1-2|once
CASSYGVAGYTF
TGTGCCAGCAGTTACGGGGTCGCTGGCTACACCTTC
>NA|TRBV15|TRBJ1-4|NA
CATSREPGTATNEKLFF
TGTGCCACCAGCAGAGAACCAGGGACCGCAACTAATGAAAAACTGTTTTTT
>NA|TRBV5-1|TRBJ1-4|NA
CASSLGGATNEKLFF
TGCGCCAGCAGCTTGGGGGGCGCAACTAATGAAAAACTGTTTTTT
>NA|TRBV5-1|TRBJ2-5|NA
CASSPRTDSGETQYF
TGCGCCAGCAGCCCACGGACGGACTCGGGGGAGACCCAGTACTTC
>NA|TRBV7-2|TRBJ1-5|NA
CASSFKPAHQPQHF
TGTGCCAGCAGCTTCAAACCCGCACATCAGCCCCAGCATTTT
>TRBD1|TRBV14|TRBJ1-1|NA
CASSQETGWSTEAFF
TGTGCCAGCAGCCAAGAGACAGGGTGGTCAACTGAAGCTTTCTTT